Sequencing of this TCR beta chain was carried out in a study of beta chain features in type 1 diabetes. The CDR3 is made up of 17 amino acids. Trimming removed 4 bases at V and 4 bases at J, with 20 bases between. Germline CDR1 and CDR2: SGHVS and FQNEAQ. This clone was counted a few times. Its antigen is unidentified. Sorted populations all exceeded 95% purity. All of the isolated RNA was reverse transcribed, so expressed TCRB transcripts were sequenced. It was found that naive, central memory and regulatory T cell samples averaged around 3.8 million reads. Using immunoSEQ multiplex PCR, the repertoire was profiled, and TCRdb retains in-frame clones only, with some absent. The sample shows approximately 200,000 clones, 9% to 10% of them seen only once. Study conclusions and caveats: Still unanswered here is whether HLA type influences TCRB rearrangement.

Material: naive CD4+ T cells from blood. The clonotype was recovered from a young woman in good health. The chain combines TRBV7-8 with TRBJ1-5, with no clear D. The CDR3 reads CASSSEWIVGSNQPQHF. The DNA for the CDR3 is TGTGCCAGCAGCTCAGAGTGGATAGTGGGGAGTAATCAGCCCCAGCATTTT. The entire variable domain, with the rest obtained from reference TRBV7-8 and TRBJ1-5, is as follows: GAGVSQSPRYKVAKRGQDVALRCDPISGHVSLFWYQQALGQGPEFLTYFQNEAQLDKSGLPSDRFFAERPEGSVSTLKIQRTQQEDSAVYLCASSSEWIVGSNQPQHFGDGTRLSIL.